This T cell receptor beta chain is from a study of blood T cell repertoires in COVID-19. Study background: The study drew acute and convalescent COVID-19 samples from the United States, Italy and Spain.

TCRdb's copy holds only in-frame clones and misses some; the assay was immunoSEQ multiplex PCR. This sample has under 200,000 clones; roughly 90% occur once, and the top ten carry roughly 3.9%. This sequence was found in a woman aged 60-70 years who had recovered from COVID-19. Sequenced material: peripheral blood.

CDR3 loop: CASSPAAEETQYF. The DNA for the CDR3 is TGTGCCAGCTCACCAGCGGCAGAAGAGACCCAGTACTTC. The chain links TRBV18 to TRBJ2-5; no clear D. From germline, CDR1 is KGHSH and CDR2 LQKENI. The V and J ends lost 2 bases and 3 bases respectively, with 7 bases between them. The CDR3 is made up of 13 amino acids.